These 5 T cell receptor beta chains were sequenced from one sample in a study of spatial heterogeneity in lung cancer. TCRdb independently ran MiXCR on the 5' RACE reads; one entry per CDR3 protein. The sample has about 35,000 distinct CDR3 sequences; 3.1% are singletons. The time point was: sample taken at primary tumor resection. Sequencing used normal lung tissue next to the tumor, obtained at surgery. The receptors were gathered from a male donor with early-stage non-small cell lung cancer.

This clonotype has at least ten counts. The V and J genes are TRBV20-1 and TRBJ2-1; 10 bases agree with TRBD2. CDR3 length: 15 residues. V lost 5 bases, J lost 7 bases, and 11 bases stayed unmatched. Germline V gene lookup returns CDR1 DFQATT and CDR2 SNEGSKA (reference sequence). CDR3 loop: CSAAPLAGAGNEQFF. The CDR3 nucleotides are TGCAGTGCTGCCCCCCTAGCGGGAGCGGGGAATGAGCAGTTCTTC.

This clonotype was observed many times. The rearrangement uses TRBV2 and TRBJ1-2; D is possibly TRBD1 (5 bases). The V gene's germline CDR1 is SNHLY and CDR2 FYNNEI. V gave up 4 bases and J gave up 0 bases, with 12 bases separating them. The CDR3 has 15 residues. The CDR3 nucleotides read TGTGCCAGCAGTGGCCAGGGAACCCCTAACTATGGCTACACCTTC. It specifies CASSGQGTPNYGYTF. The full variable domain, its missing parts supplied by reference TRBV2 and TRBJ1-2, is EPEVTQTPSHQVTQMGQEVILRCVPISNHLYFYWYRQILGQKVEFLVSFYNNEISEKSEIFDDQFSVERPDGSNFTLKIRSTKLEDSAMYFCASSGQGTPNYGYTFGSGTRLTVV.

This clonotype showed up many times. The genes are TRBV28 and TRBJ1-6; D gene uncertain. The CDR3 consists of 14 residues. Germline V gene lookup returns CDR1 MDHEN and CDR2 SYDVKM. The V gene lost 7 bases and the J gene lost 7 bases, with 14 bases spanning the gap. CDR3 in amino acids: CASIRQSSNSPLHF. The CDR3 nucleotides read TGTGCCAGCATACGTCAGAGTTCGAATTCACCCCTCCACTTT.

This clonotype was counted many times. The CDR3 bases are TGTGCCAGCAGTTATGGGACAGGGGGATCCGGCTACACCTTC. It codes for CASSYGTGGSGYTF. The chain couples TRBV28 to TRBJ1-2; 11 nucleotides line up with TRBD1. This CDR3 is 14 amino acids long. Germline V gene data show CDR1 as MDHEN and CDR2 as SYDVKM. J was trimmed by 8 bases and V by 4 bases; bases with no gene match: 6.

This rearrangement joins TRBV5-5 to TRBJ2-7; D uncertain. Germline V CDR1 and CDR2: SGHKS, YYEKEE (reference sequence). V lost 3 bases and J lost 3, with 13 bases in between. This CDR3 spans 14 amino acids. In nucleotides, the CDR3 is TGTGCCAGCAGCTCCGCGACCGGAAACTACGAGCAGTACTTC. Protein product: CASSSATGNYEQYF.